A single sample gave rise to the 16 T cell receptor beta chains below, sequenced in a study of CD8 T cells in ankylosing spondylitis. TCRdb reanalysed the 5' RACE reads using MiXCR and keeps one entry per CDR3 protein. This table holds about 240,000 distinct CDR3 sequences, about 10% found once. The sequencing input was blood, either unsorted or a sorted T cell fraction (not recorded which). The origin of the receptors is a male donor with ankylosing spondylitis or in good health (not recorded which).

The chain combines TRBV7-8 with TRBJ2-1; 10 positions agree with TRBD2. The CDR3 totals 16 residues. Germline V gene lookup returns CDR1 SGHVS and CDR2 FQNEAQ. J was trimmed by 6 bases and V by 3 bases; bases with no gene match: 8. The CDR3 region has the DNA TGTGCCAGCAGCTTCTTGCCTAGCGGGAGATCCAATGAGCAGTTCTTC. Translating gives CASSFLPSGRSNEQFF. The complete variable domain, with remaining parts taken from reference TRBV7-8 and TRBJ2-1, reads GAGVSQSPRYKVAKRGQDVALRCDPISGHVSLFWYQQALGQGPEFLTYFQNEAQLDKSGLPSDRFFAERPEGSVSTLKIQRTQQEDSAVYLCASSFLPSGRSNEQFFGPGTRLTVL.

The J gene is TRBJ1-4, the V gene TRBV10-3, with 7 bases fitting TRBD1. The CDR3 covers 13 residues. J lost 4 bases, V lost 8 bases, and 4 bases had no gene match. In germline, CDR1 is ENHRY, CDR2 SYGVKD. The CDR3 protein is CAISDRINEKLFF. For the CDR3, the DNA is TGTGCCATCTCGGACAGGATTAATGAAAAACTGTTTTTT.

This clonotype has at least ten counts. This chain links TRBV20-1 with TRBJ2-1; maybe TRBD1 (5 bases). The CDR3 extends over 15 amino acids. Germline V gives CDR1 DFQATT, CDR2 SNEGSKA (reference sequence). Trimming left V 6 bases short and J 8 bases short, with 23 bases between. The CDR3 bases are TGCAGTGCAAGTCCCCCCGACAAGGGGTGGGATGAGCAGTTCTTC. Translated, it gives CSASPPDKGWDEQFF.

V and J are TRBV2 and TRBJ2-2, with a possible D match to TRBD2 (5 bases). The germline gives CDR1 SNHLY, CDR2 FYNNEI. V lost 2 bases to trimming and J lost 6 bases, with 13 bases between them. The CDR3 has 15 residues. The CDR3 is CASSERAGFPGELFF. In DNA, the CDR3 is TGTGCCAGCAGTGAAAGGGCGGGCTTTCCCGGGGAGCTGTTTTTT.

This clonotype was found many times. The V call is TRBV25-1, the J call TRBJ1-1; D is unclear. CDR1 and CDR2 (germline): MGHDK, SYGVNS. V lost 5 bases and J lost 9, with 19 bases in between. The CDR3 runs to 14 residues. CDR3 nucleotides: TGTGCCAGCAGTCAAACGGGGATCTTCCCCCAAGCTTTCTTT. It yields the protein CASSQTGIFPQAFF.

This clonotype has ten or more counts. V gene TRBV20-1 combines with J gene TRBJ1-4; D perhaps matches TRBD1 (5 bases). Germline V gene data show CDR1 as DFQATT and CDR2 as SNEGSKA (reference sequence). V lost 6 bases and J 5 bases, leaving 25 bases between the germline ends. The CDR3 spans 17 residues. CDR3 DNA: TGCAGTGCGCCTCGTTTGGGGGTCGTGGGGCTAAATGAAAAACTGTTTTTT. Protein product: CSAPRLGVVGLNEKLFF.

This clonotype was counted ten times or more. The chain joins TRBV12-3 or TRBV12-4 to TRBJ2-7; D unclear. CDR3 length: 12 residues. V was cut by 5 bases and J by 4 bases, with 9 bases left in between. As DNA, the CDR3 is TGTGCCAGCAGTCTCCGGCGTTACGAGCAGTACTTC. As protein: CASSLRRYEQYF.

This clonotype showed up many times. One junction end does not reproduce the germline sequence, and a read error may be involved. The chain links TRBV20-1 to TRBJ1-1, with no clear D. This CDR3 is 11 amino acids long. Looked up from germline, CDR1 is DFQATT and CDR2 is SNEGSKA (reference sequence). The DNA for the CDR3 is TGTCTCCCAAGGCGGGGTTCTGAAGCTTTCTTT. Translating it yields CLPRRGSEAFF.

This clonotype was seen a handful of times. The chain is built from TRBV7-2 and TRBJ1-4, with 7 bases matching TRBD1. The V and J ends lost 1 base and 7 bases, in that order; junction bases with no gene match: 3. The CDR3 sequence is 14 residues long. Germline assignment: CDR1 SGHTA and CDR2 FQGNSA. Here the CDR3 DNA reads TGTGCCAGCAGCTTAGACAGGGGTCTTGAAAAACTGTTTTTT. This gives the protein CASSLDRGLEKLFF.

This clonotype was detected ten times or more. The rearrangement links TRBV12-3 or TRBV12-4 to TRBJ2-3; D not certain. Trimming removed 1 base at V and 4 bases at J, with 9 bases between. This CDR3 region has 14 residues. The CDR3 region has the DNA TGTGCCAGCAGTTTAGAAGGTTTCGCAGATACGCAGTATTTT. This translates into CASSLEGFADTQYF.

Written as DNA, the CDR3 is TGCAGTGTACCGGGACTAGCGTTCAATGAGCAGTTCTTC. Translated, it gives CSVPGLAFNEQFF. This chain uses TRBV20-1 with TRBJ2-1, with 10 bases matching TRBD2. V lost 7 bases to trimming and J lost 6 bases; unmatched junction nucleotides: 6. The V gene's germline CDR1 is DFQATT and CDR2 SNEGSKA (reference sequence). The CDR3 is made up of 13 amino acids.

J is TRBJ2-7 and V is TRBV6-2 or TRBV6-3; TRBD2 aligns across 10 bases. CDR3 size: 15 residues. Germline trimming cut 4 bases from V and 1 base from J; bases unmatched to any gene: 4. The germline V gene encodes CDR1 MNHEY and CDR2 SVGEGT. CDR3 amino acids: CASSWTSGASYEQYF. The CDR3 bases are TGTGCCAGCAGTTGGACTAGCGGTGCGTCCTACGAGCAGTACTTC.

CDR3 sequence reads: CASSFGRGNSPLHF. In DNA, the CDR3 is TGTGCCAGCAGTTTCGGCAGGGGTAATTCACCCCTCCACTTT. The J gene is TRBJ1-6, the V gene TRBV27, with TRBD1 as a possible D gene (6 bases). The length of the CDR3 is 14 residues. V lost 3 bases to trimming and J lost 6 bases, with 9 bases between them. Germline V gives CDR1 MNHEY, CDR2 SMNVEV (reference sequence).

This clonotype was observed many times. V usage is TRBV11-1 and J usage is TRBJ2-7; tentatively, D is TRBD2 (6 bases). Germline CDR1 reads SGHAT; CDR2 reads FQDESV (reference sequence). V lost 3 bases and J lost 2, with 11 bases in between. The CDR3 contains 14 residues. The CDR3 nucleotides read TGTGCCAGCAGCTTCGGGAGCGTGACCTACGAGCAGTACTTC. It encodes CASSFGSVTYEQYF.

The V and J genes are TRBV5-1 and TRBJ2-7; 7 bases align to TRBD1. The CDR3 is 13 residues long. The trim removed 2 bases at V and 3 bases at J, leaving 2 bases unmatched. The V gene's germline CDR1 is SGHRS and CDR2 YFSETQ. Here the CDR3 reads CASSFDRVYEQYF. CDR3 coding DNA: TGCGCCAGCAGCTTCGACAGGGTCTACGAGCAGTACTTC.

The J gene is TRBJ2-3, the V gene TRBV20-1; TRBD2 agrees at 11 bases. V lost 1 base and J lost 2; bases outside the gene matches: 11. Per the germline V gene, CDR1 is DFQATT and CDR2 is SNEGSKA (reference sequence). CDR3 length: 18 amino acids. In DNA form, the CDR3 reads TGCAGTGCTAGAGTGGGGCTAGCGGGGGGCCACCCCACAGATACGCAGTATTTT. It specifies CSARVGLAGGHPTDTQYF.